This passage covers 3 T cell receptor beta chains from one sample sequenced in a study of a mutant IDH1 vaccine in newly diagnosed glioma. The antigens for these receptors are not known. The assay was immunoSEQ multiplex PCR, and TCRdb's table has in-frame clones only and misses some. This table holds tens of thousands of clones, around 82% found once. The time point was: week 23, last vaccination. One vaccine dose held 300 ug of mutant IDH1 20-mer peptide and came with topical imiquimod. The sample was PBMCs, taken from a glioma patient whose treatment included an IDH1 peptide vaccine. The receptors come from a man aged 18 to 35 with glioma.

This sequence joins TRBV30 and TRBJ2-7; 9 bases agree with TRBD1. CDR1 is GTSNPN, CDR2 SVGIG, per germline (reference sequence). The CDR3 length is 16 residues. With 0 bases clipped from V and 6 bases from J, the junction kept 12 bases outside the gene matches. CDR3 coding DNA: TGTGCCTGGAGTGTATTGTTTTTACAGGGGGCGGCCGAGCAGTACTTC. Encoded protein: CAWSVLFLQGAAEQYF.

This chain links TRBV6-1 with TRBJ1-5; 9 bases fit TRBD1. The germline gives CDR1 MNHNS, CDR2 SASEGT. This CDR3 has 15 amino acids. V dropped 5 bases and J dropped 6; count of bases not matched to a gene: 8. The CDR3 nucleotides read TGTGCCAGCAGTTTAGTGGACAGGGGAAGTCAGCCCCAGCATTTT. Amino acid sequence: CASSLVDRGSQPQHF.

This chain connects TRBV27 to TRBJ2-7; 7 bases map to TRBD1. Germline V gene lookup returns CDR1 MNHEY and CDR2 SMNVEV (reference sequence). CDR3 length: 13 residues. V shed 4 bases and J 1 base; nucleotides not matched to a gene: 1. CDR3 bases: TGTGCCAGCAGTTGGGGACAGTCCTACGAGCAGTACTTC. Amino acid sequence: CASSWGQSYEQYF.